Listed below are T cell receptor beta chains from one sample, sequenced in a study of T cell repertoires in cytomegalovirus infection. TCRdb redid the calling of the reads with MiXCR, one entry per CDR3 protein. The table shows roughly 720,000 distinct CDR3 sequences, with roughly 35% occurring only once. The material sequenced was PBMCs. The receptors were gathered from a human donor in good health (CMV status not recorded). Some clones in this sample may be carry-over from other donors' samples. CDR3s include the opening cysteine and the closing phenylalanine or tryptophan. Each record gives: V gene, D gene, clone size, J gene, CDR3 protein, CDR3 DNA. D genes are given only for firm matches. Only part of the rows carry a size: once, few, many, or a class if the clone is expanded.

V: TRBV7-2
D: NA
size: many
J: TRBJ2-2
CDR3: CASSLGGVNTGELFF
DNA: TGTGCCAGCAGCTTGGGCGGGGTGAACACCGGGGAGCTGTTTTTT

V: TRBV6-5
D: TRBD1
size: NA
J: TRBJ2-3
CDR3: CASRTGGRDTQYF
DNA: TGTGCCAGCCGAACAGGGGGCCGAGATACGCAGTATTTT

V: TRBV4-1
D: NA
size: NA
J: TRBJ2-1
CDR3: CASSRGPTPSYNEQFF
DNA: TGCGCCAGCAGCCGCGGGCCCACACCCTCCTACAATGAGCAGTTCTTC

V: TRBV15
D: TRBD2
size: NA
J: TRBJ2-4
CDR3: CATSRDIPLAGVSLSKNIQYF
DNA: TGTGCCACCAGCAGAGATATCCCGCTAGCGGGGGTGTCCCTTTCCAAAAACATTCAGTACTTC

V: TRBV28
D: NA
size: NA
J: TRBJ2-2
CDR3: CASSWPYRENTGELFF
DNA: TGTGCCAGCAGTTGGCCGTACAGGGAGAACACCGGGGAGCTGTTTTTT

V: TRBV15
D: TRBD1
size: few
J: TRBJ1-2
CDR3: CATSLDRSSYGYTF
DNA: TGTGCCACCAGCCTGGACAGGAGCAGCTATGGCTACACCTTC

V: TRBV12-3/TRBV12-4
D: NA
size: NA
J: TRBJ2-5
CDR3: CASSLLASQETQYF
DNA: TGTGCCAGCAGTTTACTCGCGAGTCAAGAGACCCAGTACTTC

V: TRBV10-1
D: NA
size: few
J: TRBJ2-3
CDR3: CASRKTESDTQYF
DNA: TGCGCCAGCAGAAAAACAGAGTCAGATACGCAGTATTTT

V: TRBV10-3
D: NA
size: few
J: TRBJ1-1
CDR3: CAISGRDGANRDTEAFF
DNA: TGTGCCATCAGTGGTAGAGATGGGGCTAACCGGGACACTGAAGCTTTCTTT

V: TRBV28
D: NA
size: few
J: TRBJ2-1
CDR3: CASKGRADSYNEQFF
DNA: TGTGCCAGCAAGGGACGAGCGGATTCCTACAATGAGCAGTTCTTC

V: TRBV7-8
D: NA
size: many
J: TRBJ1-4
CDR3: CASSLAWGSGEKLFF
DNA: TGTGCCAGCAGCTTAGCCTGGGGTTCTGGAGAAAAACTGTTTTTT

V: TRBV5-1
D: NA
size: few
J: TRBJ2-7
CDR3: CASSRGEAYEQYF
DNA: TGCGCCAGCAGCAGGGGGGAGGCCTACGAGCAGTACTTC

V: TRBV2
D: TRBD1
size: few
J: TRBJ1-2
CDR3: CASSERGQGLGYGYTF
DNA: TGTGCCAGCAGTGAAAGGGGACAGGGGCTTGGCTATGGCTACACCTTC

V: TRBV5-4
D: TRBD2
size: few
J: TRBJ2-3
CDR3: CASRPAGLAGDNGNTQYF
DNA: TGTGCCAGCAGACCGGCGGGACTAGCGGGAGACAACGGAAATACGCAGTATTTT

V: TRBV5-3
D: NA
size: NA
J: TRBJ2-4
CDR3: CASSSPGPLAKNIQYF
DNA: TGTGCCAGCAGCTCCCCCGGGCCTCTAGCCAAAAACATTCAGTACTTC

V: TRBV28
D: NA
size: NA
J: TRBJ2-7
CDR3: CASNPPVAGSYEQYF
DNA: TGTGCCAGCAATCCCCCGGTTGCCGGCTCCTACGAGCAGTACTTC